This TCR beta chain comes out of a study of response to subunit inactivated influenza vaccine. Study-wide results and limits: The authors offered the suggestion that each seasonal influenza vaccination recruits few new T cells.

Note on this clonotype: The antigen remains unidentified.

The CDR3 spans 15 residues. After removal of 2 bases from V and 3 bases from J, the junction contained 3 bases not matched to a gene. MiXCR, run by TCRdb on the RT-PCR reads, gives a single entry per CDR3 protein. This table holds 600,000 to 850,000 distinct CDR3 sequences, 14% found once. This receptor was obtained from a man aged 50 or older who received an inactivated influenza vaccine. Here the sequenced sample was PBMCs from blood, taken 14 to 15 days before vaccination. The rearrangement joins TRBV12-3 or TRBV12-4 to TRBJ2-2; 7 nucleotides match TRBD2. CDR3 DNA: TGTGCCAGCAGTTTACGTCTAGCGGACACCGGGGAGCTGTTTTTT. This sequence encodes CASSLRLADTGELFF.